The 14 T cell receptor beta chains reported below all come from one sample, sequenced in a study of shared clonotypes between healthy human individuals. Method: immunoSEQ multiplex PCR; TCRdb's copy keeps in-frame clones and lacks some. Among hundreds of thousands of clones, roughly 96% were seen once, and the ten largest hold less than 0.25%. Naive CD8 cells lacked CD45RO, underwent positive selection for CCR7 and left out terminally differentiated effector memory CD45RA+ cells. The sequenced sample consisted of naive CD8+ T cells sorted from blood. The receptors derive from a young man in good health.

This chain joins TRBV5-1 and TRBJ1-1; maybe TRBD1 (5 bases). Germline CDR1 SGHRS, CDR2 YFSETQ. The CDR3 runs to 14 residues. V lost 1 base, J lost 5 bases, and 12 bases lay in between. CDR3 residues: CASSLRGIGTEAFF. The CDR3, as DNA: TGCGCCAGCAGCTTGAGGGGAATTGGAACTGAAGCTTTCTTT.

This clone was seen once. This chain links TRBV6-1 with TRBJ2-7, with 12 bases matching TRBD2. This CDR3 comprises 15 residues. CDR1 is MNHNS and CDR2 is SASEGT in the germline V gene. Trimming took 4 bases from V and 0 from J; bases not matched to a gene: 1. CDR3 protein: CASSGTSGTSYEQYF. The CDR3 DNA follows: TGTGCCAGCAGTGGGACTAGCGGGACCTCCTACGAGCAGTACTTC.

The CDR3 nucleotides read TGTGCCAGCAGTGAACCTTCCACCTCTGGGGCCAACGTCCTGACTTTC. It is translated as CASSEPSTSGANVLTF. This chain uses TRBV6-1 with TRBJ2-6; D is undetermined. Trimming shortened V by 2 bases and J by 0 bases, and 8 bases separated the two germline ends. The CDR3 sequence is 16 residues long. Germline CDR1 MNHNS, CDR2 SASEGT.

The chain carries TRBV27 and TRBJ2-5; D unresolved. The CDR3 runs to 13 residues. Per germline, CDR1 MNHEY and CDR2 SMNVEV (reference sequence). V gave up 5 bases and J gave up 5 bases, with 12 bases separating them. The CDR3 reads CASSPRVPETQYF. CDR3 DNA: TGTGCCAGCAGTCCGAGAGTACCCGAGACCCAGTACTTC.

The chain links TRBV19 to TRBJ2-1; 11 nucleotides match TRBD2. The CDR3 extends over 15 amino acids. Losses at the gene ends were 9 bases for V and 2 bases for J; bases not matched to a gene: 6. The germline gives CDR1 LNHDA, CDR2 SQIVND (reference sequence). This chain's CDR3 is CASQVTSGTYNEQFF. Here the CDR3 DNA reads TGTGCCAGCCAAGTGACTAGCGGGACCTACAATGAGCAGTTCTTC. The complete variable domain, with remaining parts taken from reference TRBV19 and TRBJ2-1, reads DGGITQSPKYLFRKEGQNVTLSCEQNLNHDAMYWYRQDPGQGLRLIYYSQIVNDFQKGDIAEGYSVSREKKESFPLTVTSAQKNPTAFYLCASQVTSGTYNEQFFGPGTRLTVL.

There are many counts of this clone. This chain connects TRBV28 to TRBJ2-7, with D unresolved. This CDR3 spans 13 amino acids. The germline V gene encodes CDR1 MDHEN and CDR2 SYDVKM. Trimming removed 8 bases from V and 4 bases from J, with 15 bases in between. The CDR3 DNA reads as TGTGCCAGCTTGGGCCGGGTTTCTTACGAGCAGTACTTC. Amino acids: CASLGRVSYEQYF.

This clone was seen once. For the CDR3, the DNA is TGTGCCACCAGCAGGGATAGCGGGAGTGCCTACAATGAGCAGTTCTTC. Translating gives CATSRDSGSAYNEQFF. The V gene is TRBV15, the J gene TRBJ2-1; 9 bases match TRBD2. In germline, CDR1 is LNHNV, CDR2 YYDKDF (reference sequence). CDR3 length: 16 amino acids. V gave up 3 bases and J gave up 2 bases; unmatched junction bases: 5.

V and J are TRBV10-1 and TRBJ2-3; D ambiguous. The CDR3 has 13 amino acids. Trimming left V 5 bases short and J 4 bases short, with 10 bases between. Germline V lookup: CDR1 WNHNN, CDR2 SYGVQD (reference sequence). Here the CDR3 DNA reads TGCGCCAGCAGTCGTCTAGGATCAGATACGCAGTATTTT. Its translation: CASSRLGSDTQYF.

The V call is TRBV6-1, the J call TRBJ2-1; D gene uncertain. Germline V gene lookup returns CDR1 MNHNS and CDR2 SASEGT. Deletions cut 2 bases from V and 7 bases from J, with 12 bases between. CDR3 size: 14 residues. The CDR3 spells CASSEFASDNEQFF. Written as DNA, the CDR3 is TGTGCCAGCAGTGAATTTGCGTCGGATAATGAGCAGTTCTTC.

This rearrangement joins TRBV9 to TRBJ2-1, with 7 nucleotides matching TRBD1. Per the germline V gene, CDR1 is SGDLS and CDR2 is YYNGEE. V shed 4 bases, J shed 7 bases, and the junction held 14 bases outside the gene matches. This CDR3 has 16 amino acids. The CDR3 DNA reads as TGTGCCAGCAGCTCTACGGACAGGCCGGATAGGAATGAGCAGTTCTTC. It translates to CASSSTDRPDRNEQFF.

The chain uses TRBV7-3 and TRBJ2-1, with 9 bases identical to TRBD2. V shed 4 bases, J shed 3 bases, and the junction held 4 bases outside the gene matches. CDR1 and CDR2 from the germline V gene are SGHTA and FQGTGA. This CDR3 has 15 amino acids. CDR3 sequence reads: CASSSSSGSYNEQFF. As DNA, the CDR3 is TGTGCCAGCAGCTCGAGTAGCGGGAGCTACAATGAGCAGTTCTTC.

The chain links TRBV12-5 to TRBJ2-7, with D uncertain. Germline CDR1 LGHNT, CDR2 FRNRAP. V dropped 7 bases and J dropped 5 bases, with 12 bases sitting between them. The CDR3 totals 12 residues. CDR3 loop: CASALLDNEQYF. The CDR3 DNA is TGTGCTAGTGCCTTGCTCGATAACGAGCAGTACTTC.

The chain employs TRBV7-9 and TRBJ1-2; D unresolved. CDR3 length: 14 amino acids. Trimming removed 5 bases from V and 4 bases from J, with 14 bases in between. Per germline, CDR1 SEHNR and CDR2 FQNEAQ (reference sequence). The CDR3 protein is CASSPRMDLYGYTF. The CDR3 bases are TGTGCCAGCAGCCCCCGCATGGATCTCTATGGCTACACCTTC.

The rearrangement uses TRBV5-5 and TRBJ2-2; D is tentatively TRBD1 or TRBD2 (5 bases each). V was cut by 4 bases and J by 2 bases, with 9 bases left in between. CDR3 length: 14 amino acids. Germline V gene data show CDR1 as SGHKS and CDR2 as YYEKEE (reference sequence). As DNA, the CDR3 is TGTGCCAGCAGCACGGGACCTAACACCGGGGAGCTGTTTTTT. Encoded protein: CASSTGPNTGELFF.